A single sample is the source of the 2 T cell receptor beta chains below, sequenced in a study of monozygotic twins with cystic fibrosis. Method: immunoSEQ multiplex PCR; TCRdb's copy keeps in-frame clones and lacks some. The sample consists of approximately 25,000 clones, 80% to 95% of them appearing once. The sample was blood. The receptors shown here come from a girl aged 2 to 10 with cystic fibrosis.

The chain couples TRBV6-5 to TRBJ1-6; D call uncertain. This CDR3 has 11 residues. With 5 bases removed from V and 8 bases from J, the gap between germline ends came to 4 bases. CDR1 and CDR2 (germline): MNHEY, SVGAGI. The CDR3 nucleotides read TGTGCCAGCAGTGTAGATTCACCCCTCCACTTT. As protein: CASSVDSPLHF.

The V gene is TRBV5-1, the J gene TRBJ1-1; D not resolved. Germline V gives CDR1 SGHRS, CDR2 YFSETQ. This CDR3 contains 14 residues. V was cut by 1 base and J by 1 base, with 8 bases left in between. CDR3 sequence: CASSLILENTEAFF. For the CDR3, the DNA is TGCGCCAGCAGCTTGATCTTGGAGAACACTGAAGCTTTCTTT.